This T cell receptor (beta chain) was observed in a study of PD-1 blockade in classical Hodgkin lymphoma. Study-wide results and caveats: Compared with baseline, CD4+ but not CD8+ TCR diversity had risen significantly by C4D1. Exclusion applied to patients who initiated nivolumab less than 1 year following ASCT.

With no exception, relapse followed autologous stem cell transplantation in all patients, and brentuximab vedotin exposure varied. A word on this clone: Antigen: not known.

Measured with immunoSEQ multiplex PCR; TCRdb has only the in-frame clones, and not every one. The data show 80,000 to 100,000 clones, around 81% seen once. The CDR3 length is 21 residues. V lost 1 base and J 0 bases, leaving 28 bases between the germline ends. Germline V CDR1 and CDR2: MGHRA, YSYEKL. The receptor comes from a human donor with classical Hodgkin lymphoma. This chain connects TRBV4-1 to TRBJ2-7; D is possibly TRBD1 or TRBD2 (5 bases each). The sequencing here drew on peripheral blood mononuclear cells (PBMCs), taken before the second cycle of nivolumab. CDR3 DNA: TGCGCCAGCAGCCAAGGGTTTGGGGGACGGGGCAGTGTATGGACCTCCTACGAGCAGTACTTC. Its translation: CASSQGFGGRGSVWTSYEQYF.